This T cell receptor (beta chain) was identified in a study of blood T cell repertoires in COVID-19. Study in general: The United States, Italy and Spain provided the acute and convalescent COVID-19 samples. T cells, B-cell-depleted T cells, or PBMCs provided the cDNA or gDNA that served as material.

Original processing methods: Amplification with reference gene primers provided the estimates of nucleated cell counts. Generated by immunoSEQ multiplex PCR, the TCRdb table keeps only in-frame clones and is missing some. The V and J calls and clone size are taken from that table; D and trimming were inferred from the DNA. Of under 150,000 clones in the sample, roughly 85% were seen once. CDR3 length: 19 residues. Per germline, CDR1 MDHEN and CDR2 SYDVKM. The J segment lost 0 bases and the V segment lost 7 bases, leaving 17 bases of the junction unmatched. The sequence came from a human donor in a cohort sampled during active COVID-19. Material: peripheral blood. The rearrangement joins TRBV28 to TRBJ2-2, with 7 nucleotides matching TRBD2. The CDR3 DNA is TGTGCCAGCACACCGGGGGGAGGAGTGTGGACAACGAACACCGGGGAGCTGTTTTTT. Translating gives CASTPGGGVWTTNTGELFF.